This entry lists 11 T cell receptor beta chains sequenced from one sample in a study of naive CD8 T cells in extremely preterm neonates. Study results and caveats: Preterm infants showed shorter CDR3s, fewer N additions and less trimming than older groups.

Libraries were prepared by immunoSEQ multiplex PCR; TCRdb keeps only in-frame clonotypes and omits some of them. This table has about 23,000 clones, more than 70% appearing once. The antigens these receptors bind are not known. Preterm samples came from extremely preterm deliveries at about 23-29 weeks. Sample: naive CD8+ T cells from cord blood. The origin of the receptors is a boy who was born preterm.

The gene calls are TRBV4-1 and TRBJ2-1, with 11 bases matching TRBD2. CDR1 is MGHRA and CDR2 is YSYEKL in the germline V gene. J lost 8 bases, V lost 4 bases, and 1 base had no gene match. The CDR3 has 13 amino acids. Here the CDR3 DNA reads TGCGCCAGCAGCCCGACTAGCGGGGATGAGCAGTTCTTC. This sequence encodes CASSPTSGDEQFF.

J is TRBJ2-7 and V is TRBV7-9; D not resolved. This CDR3 has 13 residues. Germline CDR1 SEHNR, CDR2 FQNEAQ (reference sequence). V was cut by 3 bases and J by 1 base, with 7 bases left in between. CDR3 loop: CASSFGSSYEQYF. CDR3 bases: TGTGCCAGCAGCTTCGGTTCTTCCTACGAGCAGTACTTC.

The chain carries TRBV6-4 and TRBJ2-2, with TRBD1 identical over 8 bases. The CDR3 has 15 amino acids. V trimming: 4 bases; J trimming: 1 base; junction bases outside the gene matches: 2. Germline CDR1 MRHNA, CDR2 SNTAGT. In DNA form, the CDR3 reads TGTGCCAGCAGTGCCGGGACAGGGAACACCGGGGAGCTGTTTTTT. This sequence encodes CASSAGTGNTGELFF.

The V and J genes are TRBV4-2 and TRBJ2-7, with 12 bases that match TRBD2. This CDR3 is built from 16 residues. Per the germline V gene, CDR1 is LGHNA and CDR2 is YNFKEQ. The ends lost 0 bases at V and 0 bases at J; junction bases unmatched: 0. CDR3 amino acids: CASSQELAGGSYEQYF. The CDR3 DNA sequence: TGTGCCAGCAGCCAAGAACTAGCGGGGGGCTCCTACGAGCAGTACTTC.

The chain carries TRBV27 and TRBJ2-3, with D perhaps TRBD1 or TRBD2 (6 bases each). This CDR3 is 15 amino acids long. Germline assignment: CDR1 MNHEY and CDR2 SMNVEV (reference sequence). V gave up 1 base and J gave up 2 bases, with 10 bases separating them. The CDR3 protein is CASSLYGGYTDTQYF. CDR3 DNA: TGTGCCAGCAGTTTATACGGGGGCTACACAGATACGCAGTATTTT.

The V and J genes are TRBV5-8 and TRBJ2-3; 7 nucleotides align to TRBD1. Germline CDR1 SGHTS, CDR2 YDEGEE. After removal of 0 bases from V and 3 bases from J, the junction contained 7 bases not matched to a gene. This CDR3 has 16 residues. The CDR3 sequence: CASSLGTGDGTDTQYF. The CDR3 DNA sequence: TGTGCCAGCAGCTTGGGCACAGGGGATGGTACAGATACGCAGTATTTT.

This clone was recorded once. The chain joins TRBV4-1 to TRBJ1-1, with 9 bases matching TRBD1. The CDR3 extends over 16 amino acids. The V and J ends lost 0 bases and 1 base, in that order; junction bases with no gene match: 3. Germline V gene lookup returns CDR1 MGHRA and CDR2 YSYEKL. The CDR3 spells CASSQEPGQGNTEAFF. CDR3 DNA sequence: TGCGCCAGCAGCCAAGAACCGGGACAGGGGAACACTGAAGCTTTCTTT.

The chain links TRBV6-6 to TRBJ2-3; 7 bases fit TRBD1. Losses at the gene ends were 0 bases for V and 5 bases for J; bases not matched to a gene: 2. Germline assignment: CDR1 MNHNY and CDR2 SVGAGI (reference sequence). This CDR3 is built from 14 residues. The CDR3 coding sequence is TGTGCCAGCAGTTACTCAGGGGGCGGAGATACGCAGTATTTT. Amino acid sequence: CASSYSGGGDTQYF.

The V gene is TRBV19, the J gene TRBJ1-1; 8 bases match TRBD1. This CDR3 has 12 residues. The germline CDR1 and CDR2 sequences are LNHDA and SQIVND (reference sequence). V shed 5 bases, J shed 4 bases, and the junction held 0 bases outside the gene matches. The CDR3 here is CASSGTGTEAFF. The CDR3 region has the DNA TGTGCCAGTAGTGGGACAGGCACTGAAGCTTTCTTT.

A single count supports this clone. Additional DNA sequences in this sample encode the identical CDR3. Here the CDR3 reads CASGLAGGQETQYF. In DNA form, the CDR3 reads TGTGCTAGTGGACTAGCGGGGGGGCAAGAGACCCAGTACTTC. The V gene is TRBV12-5, the J gene TRBJ2-5, with 13 bases identical to TRBD2. Trimming removed 6 bases from V and 2 bases from J; junction bases left unmatched: 0. The germline gives CDR1 LGHNT, CDR2 FRNRAP. This CDR3 region has 14 residues.

The chain carries TRBV21-1 and TRBJ1-1; TRBD1 is the table's D call, not checked against the DNA. TRBV21-1 is listed as a pseudogene. CDR3 size: 20 residues. CDR3 amino acids: CASSKDKPGQGGEANTEAFF. CDR3 nucleotides: TGTGCCAGCAGCAAAGATAAGCCGGGACAGGGAGGTGAAGCGAACACTGAAGCTTTCTTT.